The 9 T cell receptor beta chains in this list originate from one sample, sequenced in a study of T cell changes during pregnancy in multiple sclerosis. Method: immunoSEQ multiplex PCR; TCRdb's copy keeps in-frame clones and lacks some. The sample includes about 20,000 clones, 88% seen only once; the top ten take more than 6%. Sequenced here: CD8+ T cells from peripheral blood mononuclear cells, sampled in the third trimester of pregnancy. These TCRs come from a female donor in good health, enrolled as a control in a pregnancy study.

This chain uses TRBV6-7 with TRBJ2-1, with D maybe TRBD2 (7 bases). TRBV6-7 is designated an ORF whose function remains uncertain. This CDR3 is 17 amino acids long. The V end lost 2 bases, the J end lost 4 bases, and 18 bases lay between the germline ends. CDR3: CASSYPAWGGPYNEQFF. CDR3 in DNA: TGTGCCAGCAGTTACCCAGCGTGGGGGGGGCCTTACAATGAGCAGTTCTTC.

This clone was picked up a small number of times. J is TRBJ1-5 and V is TRBV19; 10 bases match TRBD1. V was clipped by 5 bases and J by 4 bases; unmatched bases: 5. Germline V gives CDR1 LNHDA, CDR2 SQIVND (reference sequence). CDR3 size: 15 residues. This chain's CDR3 is CASSGTGARNQPQHF. CDR3 in DNA: TGTGCCAGTAGTGGGACAGGGGCTCGGAATCAGCCCCAGCATTTT.

This rearrangement joins TRBV10-1 to TRBJ2-2; TRBD1 matches at 11 bases. Trimming removed 6 bases from V and 4 bases from J; junction bases left unmatched: 13. Germline V gene sequence: CDR1 WNHNN, CDR2 SYGVQD (reference sequence). This CDR3 has 18 amino acids. For the CDR3, the DNA is TGCGCCAGCAGCGGACAGGGGGCCGGGGTGCGTGCCACCGGGGAGCTGTTTTTT. This translates into CASSGQGAGVRATGELFF.

The count of this clone is one. The genes are TRBV10-3 and TRBJ2-3, with D unclear. This CDR3 has 14 amino acids. The ends were cut back, 8 bases at V and 2 bases at J, with 14 bases in the middle. Germline V lookup: CDR1 ENHRY, CDR2 SYGVKD. CDR3 region: CAIQTGDFTDTQYF. CDR3 nucleotide sequence: TGTGCCATCCAGACCGGCGACTTCACAGATACGCAGTATTTT.

The chain recombines TRBV5-1 with TRBJ1-2; 8 bases map to TRBD1. This CDR3 is 14 amino acids long. Germline V CDR1 and CDR2: SGHRS, YFSETQ. With 2 bases clipped from V and 4 bases from J, the junction kept 4 bases outside the gene matches. CDR3 DNA: TGCGCCAGCAGCTTCCAGGGGGCTGGCTATGGCTACACCTTC. Translating it yields CASSFQGAGYGYTF.

This rearrangement joins TRBV11-2 to TRBJ2-1; D is perhaps TRBD2 (6 bases). This CDR3 is 12 amino acids long. The V end was cut by 3 bases, the J end by 9 bases, with 9 bases between. Per germline, CDR1 SGHAT and CDR2 FQNNGV. The CDR3 DNA reads TGTGCCAGCAGCTTTGATAGCGGTGAGCAGTTCTTC. Encoded protein: CASSFDSGEQFF.

The chain combines TRBV6-5 with TRBJ2-2; weak D call: TRBD1 (6 bases). The CDR3 totals 15 residues. CDR1 and CDR2 from the germline V gene are MNHEY and SVGAGI. The V gene lost 3 bases and the J gene lost 5 bases, with 13 bases spanning the gap. CDR3 protein: CASSYLGGATGELFF. The CDR3, as DNA: TGTGCCAGCAGTTATTTAGGGGGTGCTACCGGGGAGCTGTTTTTT.

V gene TRBV19 combines with J gene TRBJ2-1, with 12 bases that match TRBD2. The CDR3 spans 21 residues. J lost 0 bases, V lost 4 bases, and 16 bases had no gene match. The germline V gene encodes CDR1 LNHDA and CDR2 SQIVND (reference sequence). CDR3: CASSTPFRLAGALNSYNEQFF. The CDR3 DNA follows: TGTGCCAGTAGTACTCCTTTTAGACTAGCGGGGGCCCTAAACTCCTACAATGAGCAGTTCTTC.

The chain recombines TRBV19 with TRBJ2-7; 8 bases line up with TRBD1. The CDR3 has 15 amino acids. J was trimmed by 3 bases and V by 0 bases; bases with no gene match: 4. CDR1 is LNHDA, CDR2 SQIVND, per germline (reference sequence). CDR3 sequence (DNA): TGTGCCAGTAGTATAGAAGGACAGGGTGTCTACGAGCAGTACTTC. The encoded protein is CASSIEGQGVYEQYF.